The rows below give T cell receptor beta chains drawn from one sample of a study of blood T cell repertoires in COVID-19. Sequencing was performed with immunoSEQ multiplex PCR; in TCRdb, only in-frame clones are kept and a portion is missing. Of roughly 170,000 clones listed, more than 80% are singletons. The source material was peripheral blood. The source of these receptors is a human donor in a cohort sampled during active COVID-19. Both conserved end residues are part of each CDR3. A D gene is named only where the DNA matches it firmly. Some rows mark clone size as missing; the rest say once, few, many or name a class of expanded clone.

CDR3 protein: CASSQVGETQYF
CDR3 DNA: TGTGCCAGCAGCCAAGTCGGGGAGACCCAGTACTTC
clone size: NA
D gene: NA
J gene: TRBJ2-5
V gene: TRBV3-1/TRBV3-2

CDR3 protein: CAIRGDSGSSYEQYF
CDR3 DNA: TGTGCCATCAGGGGGGACAGCGGGAGCTCCTACGAGCAGTACTTC
clone size: once
D gene: NA
J gene: TRBJ2-7
V gene: TRBV10-3

CDR3 protein: CASSLRQGASTGELFF
CDR3 DNA: TGCGCCAGCAGCTTGCGGCAGGGGGCAAGCACCGGGGAGCTGTTTTTT
clone size: NA
D gene: TRBD1
J gene: TRBJ2-2
V gene: TRBV5-1

CDR3 protein: CASSYDSGANVLTF
CDR3 DNA: TGTGCCAGCAGTTACGATAGTGGGGCCAACGTCCTGACTTTC
clone size: NA
D gene: NA
J gene: TRBJ2-6
V gene: TRBV6-5

CDR3 protein: CASSLGQGSPLHF
CDR3 DNA: TGTGCCAGCAGTTTAGGGCAGGGCTCACCCCTCCACTTT
clone size: NA
D gene: NA
J gene: TRBJ1-6
V gene: TRBV27

CDR3 protein: CASSKGQGVNQPQHF
CDR3 DNA: TGTGCCAGTAGTAAGGGACAGGGCGTCAATCAGCCCCAGCATTTT
clone size: few
D gene: TRBD1
J gene: TRBJ1-5
V gene: TRBV19

CDR3 protein: CASTRQGRNYGYTF
CDR3 DNA: TGTGCCAGCACCCGACAGGGTCGTAACTATGGCTACACCTTC
clone size: NA
D gene: NA
J gene: TRBJ1-2
V gene: TRBV21-1

CDR3 protein: CASSPTLRTSSNEQFF
CDR3 DNA: TGTGCCAGCAGCCCCACCCTCCGGACTAGCTCCAATGAGCAGTTCTTC
clone size: NA
D gene: TRBD2
J gene: TRBJ2-1
V gene: TRBV9

CDR3 protein: CASSVWQGSSGANVLTF
CDR3 DNA: TGTGCCAGCAGTGTGTGGCAGGGGTCCTCTGGGGCCAACGTCCTGACTTTC
clone size: NA
D gene: NA
J gene: TRBJ2-6
V gene: TRBV2

CDR3 protein: CASSIGGTVSNQPQHF
CDR3 DNA: TGTGCCAGTAGTATAGGGGGGACAGTTAGCAATCAGCCCCAGCATTTT
clone size: once
D gene: TRBD1
J gene: TRBJ1-5
V gene: TRBV19

CDR3 protein: CASIGQADTGELFF
CDR3 DNA: TGCGCCAGCATCGGACAGGCGGACACCGGGGAGCTGTTTTTT
clone size: NA
D gene: TRBD1
J gene: TRBJ2-2
V gene: TRBV5-1

CDR3 protein: CASSPLVGFEQYF
CDR3 DNA: TGCGCCAGCAGCCCTCTGGTCGGGTTCGAGCAGTACTTC
clone size: NA
D gene: NA
J gene: TRBJ2-7
V gene: TRBV5-1

CDR3 protein: CASSPERTDTQYF
CDR3 DNA: TGTGCCAGCAGTCCCGAGAGGACAGATACGCAGTATTTT
clone size: NA
D gene: NA
J gene: TRBJ2-3
V gene: TRBV6-5

CDR3 protein: CASSPSQGIGYTF
CDR3 DNA: TGTGCCAGCAGCCCCTCACAGGGTATAGGCTACACCTTC
clone size: NA
D gene: NA
J gene: TRBJ1-2
V gene: TRBV7-3

CDR3 protein: CASSIVATGHQPQHF
CDR3 DNA: TGTGCCAGTAGTATAGTGGCGACAGGGCATCAGCCCCAGCATTTT
clone size: NA
D gene: TRBD1
J gene: TRBJ1-5
V gene: TRBV19

CDR3 protein: CASSSGQGNEQYF
CDR3 DNA: TGTGCCAGCTCATCCGGACAGGGGAACGAGCAGTACTTC
clone size: NA
D gene: TRBD1
J gene: TRBJ2-7
V gene: TRBV18

CDR3 protein: CASSYDREDGYTF
CDR3 DNA: TGTGCCAGCAGTTACGACAGGGAGGATGGCTACACCTTC
clone size: NA
D gene: TRBD1
J gene: TRBJ1-2
V gene: TRBV6-5

CDR3 protein: CSVDSAGESYNEQFF
CDR3 DNA: TGCAGCGTTGATTCAGCGGGGGAGTCCTACAATGAGCAGTTCTTC
clone size: NA
D gene: TRBD2
J gene: TRBJ2-1
V gene: TRBV29-1

CDR3 protein: CASSFLGLGHEQYF
CDR3 DNA: TGTGCCAGCAGCTTCTTGGGACTAGGTCACGAGCAGTACTTC
clone size: NA
D gene: TRBD2
J gene: TRBJ2-7
V gene: TRBV5-6

CDR3 protein: CASSSLDVNEQFF
CDR3 DNA: TGTGCCAGCAGCTCCCTAGACGTCAATGAGCAGTTCTTC
clone size: NA
D gene: NA
J gene: TRBJ2-1
V gene: TRBV11-2

CDR3 protein: CASSQDRGYEQYF
CDR3 DNA: TGTGCCAGCAGTCAGGACAGGGGATACGAGCAGTACTTC
clone size: NA
D gene: TRBD1
J gene: TRBJ2-7
V gene: TRBV12-3/TRBV12-4

CDR3 protein: CASSTGGAGNTEAFF
CDR3 DNA: TGCGCCAGCAGCACTGGGGGCGCAGGGAACACTGAAGCTTTCTTT
clone size: NA
D gene: NA
J gene: TRBJ1-1
V gene: TRBV5-1

CDR3 protein: CASSELSYLREQYF
CDR3 DNA: TGTGCCAGCAGTGAATTAAGCTACCTGAGGGAGCAGTACTTC
clone size: NA
D gene: NA
J gene: TRBJ2-7
V gene: TRBV6-1

CDR3 protein: CASSVAGTGGEKLFF
CDR3 DNA: TGTGCCAGCAGCGTAGCCGGGACAGGGGGCGAAAAACTGTTTTTT
clone size: NA
D gene: TRBD1
J gene: TRBJ1-4
V gene: TRBV9

CDR3 protein: CASSLVARGYGYTF
CDR3 DNA: TGTGCCAGCAGCTTAGTCGCCAGGGGCTATGGCTACACCTTC
clone size: once
D gene: NA
J gene: TRBJ1-2
V gene: TRBV7-2

CDR3 protein: CASSPERSSYNSPLHF
CDR3 DNA: TGTGCCAGCTCACCCGAACGGAGCTCCTATAATTCACCCCTCCACTTT
clone size: NA
D gene: NA
J gene: TRBJ1-6
V gene: TRBV18

CDR3 protein: CATSDFLGHASNQPQHF
CDR3 DNA: TGTGCCACCAGTGATTTTTTGGGACACGCTAGCAATCAGCCCCAGCATTTT
clone size: NA
D gene: NA
J gene: TRBJ1-5
V gene: TRBV24-1

CDR3 protein: CASSQDRVSPLHF
CDR3 DNA: TGTGCCAGCAGCCAAGATCGGGTTTCACCCCTCCACTTT
clone size: NA
D gene: NA
J gene: TRBJ1-6
V gene: TRBV4-2

CDR3 protein: CASSGLAGGSEQYF
CDR3 DNA: TGTGCCAGCAGTGGACTAGCGGGGGGGAGTGAGCAGTACTTC
clone size: NA
D gene: TRBD2
J gene: TRBJ2-7
V gene: TRBV2

CDR3 protein: CASSGDRGRVEKLFF
CDR3 DNA: TGTGCCAGTAGTGGGGACAGGGGTCGGGTTGAAAAACTGTTTTTT
clone size: NA
D gene: TRBD1
J gene: TRBJ1-4
V gene: TRBV19

CDR3 protein: CASSLDGLAEETQYF
CDR3 DNA: TGCGCCAGCAGCTTGGACGGACTAGCGGAAGAGACCCAGTACTTC
clone size: NA
D gene: TRBD2
J gene: TRBJ2-5
V gene: TRBV5-1

CDR3 protein: CASSLGRGLRAHEQYF
CDR3 DNA: TGTGCCAGCAGCTTGGGCCGGGGACTCAGGGCCCACGAGCAGTACTTC
clone size: once
D gene: NA
J gene: TRBJ2-7
V gene: TRBV5-5

CDR3 protein: CASRLATRQYNEQFF
CDR3 DNA: TGTGCAAGTCGCTTAGCGACGCGACAGTACAATGAGCAGTTCTTC
clone size: NA
D gene: NA
J gene: TRBJ2-1
V gene: TRBV12-2

CDR3 protein: CASSGHSVNQPQHF
CDR3 DNA: TGTGCCAGCAGCGGACACTCGGTTAATCAGCCCCAGCATTTT
clone size: NA
D gene: NA
J gene: TRBJ1-5
V gene: TRBV6-6

CDR3 protein: CASSASGGVGTQYF
CDR3 DNA: TGTGCCAGCAGTGCCTCAGGGGGCGTCGGTACGCAGTATTTT
clone size: NA
D gene: TRBD1
J gene: TRBJ2-3
V gene: TRBV27

CDR3 protein: CASSEAGGEETQYF
CDR3 DNA: TGTGCCAGCAGTGAAGCAGGCGGCGAAGAGACCCAGTACTTC
clone size: once
D gene: NA
J gene: TRBJ2-5
V gene: TRBV6-1

CDR3 protein: CASSSLQGMNTEAFF
CDR3 DNA: TGCGCCAGCAGCTCCCTACAGGGGATGAACACTGAAGCTTTCTTT
clone size: few
D gene: TRBD1
J gene: TRBJ1-1
V gene: TRBV5-1

CDR3 protein: CASSLSQKLFF
CDR3 DNA: TGTGCCAGCAGCTTGTCCCAGAAACTGTTTTTT
clone size: NA
D gene: NA
J gene: TRBJ1-4
V gene: TRBV11-2

CDR3 protein: CAWSLQTGDAEAFF
CDR3 DNA: TGTGCCTGGAGTCTACAGACAGGGGATGCTGAAGCTTTCTTT
clone size: NA
D gene: TRBD1
J gene: TRBJ1-1
V gene: TRBV30

CDR3 protein: CASSHQLTSGGPGGTGELFF
CDR3 DNA: TGCGCCAGCAGCCACCAACTGACTAGCGGGGGGCCGGGGGGAACCGGGGAGCTGTTTTTT
clone size: NA
D gene: TRBD2
J gene: TRBJ2-2
V gene: TRBV4-1